Below are 27 T cell receptor beta chains sequenced from a single sample in a study of cytomegalovirus exposure and HLA in healthy donors. The PCR made use of 60 Vbeta and 13 Jbeta primers. TCRdb's copy holds only in-frame clones and misses some; the assay was immunoSEQ multiplex PCR. The sample lists approximately 88,000 clones, more than 75% seen once, with 5.3% in the top ten. Sequenced input: PBMCs. The receptor source for this set is a man aged 25 to 40 in good health and CMV-seropositive.

This chain links TRBV19 with TRBJ2-1, with a possible D match to TRBD2 (5 bases). From germline, CDR1 is LNHDA and CDR2 SQIVND (reference sequence). V lost 5 bases and J 2 bases, leaving 13 bases between the germline ends. This CDR3 is built from 15 residues. CDR3 in DNA: TGTGCCAGTAGTGTGAGGGAAGGCCCCTACAATGAGCAGTTCTTC. Residues: CASSVREGPYNEQFF.

The rearrangement links TRBV6-1 to TRBJ1-4, with D unclear. The V and J ends lost 4 bases and 8 bases respectively, with 8 bases between them. The CDR3 extends over 12 amino acids. Per the germline V gene, CDR1 is MNHNS and CDR2 is SASEGT. The CDR3 loop is CASSVRSEKLFF. In DNA form, the CDR3 reads TGTGCCAGCAGTGTGAGATCCGAAAAACTGTTTTTT.

The rearrangement uses TRBV7-3 and TRBJ2-3; D gene uncertain. From germline, CDR1 is SGHTA and CDR2 FQGTGA. The CDR3 runs to 15 residues. V lost 2 bases and J 1 base, leaving 10 bases between the germline ends. DNA of the CDR3: TGTGCCAGCAGCTTAGTTGGCCAGGGCACAGATACGCAGTATTTT. Its translation: CASSLVGQGTDTQYF. Supplemented by reference TRBV7-3 and TRBJ2-3, the full variable domain reads GAGVSQTPSNKVTEKGKYVELRCDPISGHTALYWYRQSLGQGPEFLIYFQGTGAADDSGLPNDRFFAVRPEGSVSTLKIQRTERGDSAVYLCASSLVGQGTDTQYFGPGTRLTVL.

The rearrangement uses TRBV11-2 and TRBJ1-1; no reliable D call. The CDR3 spans 11 residues. Looked up from germline, CDR1 is SGHAT and CDR2 is FQNNGV. V lost 2 bases to trimming and J lost 7 bases, with 5 bases between them. The CDR3 coding sequence is TGTGCCAGCAGCTTACAGGTTGAAGCTTTCTTT. Amino acids: CASSLQVEAFF.

The chain joins TRBV5-8 to TRBJ1-2, with 7 bases aligning to TRBD1. The junction had 6 bases not matched to a gene; V was cut back by 4 bases and J by 0 bases. The germline gives CDR1 SGHTS, CDR2 YDEGEE. The CDR3 runs to 15 residues. The CDR3 sequence: CASSRGQPTNYGYTF. The CDR3 nucleotides are TGTGCCAGCAGCAGGGGACAGCCAACTAACTATGGCTACACCTTC. Full variable domain (missing parts from reference TRBV5-8 and TRBJ1-2): EAGVTQSPTHLIKTRGQQATLRCSPISGHTSVYWYQQALGLGLQFLLWYDEGEERNRGNFPPRFSGRQFPNYSSELNVNALELEDSALYLCASSRGQPTNYGYTFGSGTRLTVV.

CDR3 loop: CASSLVHGTGEQYF. For the CDR3, the DNA is TGTGCCAGCAGCTTAGTACACGGAACGGGGGAGCAGTACTTC. The J gene is TRBJ2-7, the V gene TRBV7-2, with D possibly matching TRBD2 (5 bases). With 1 base removed from V and 7 bases from J, the gap between germline ends came to 14 bases. The length of the CDR3 is 14 residues. Germline V gene sequence: CDR1 SGHTA, CDR2 FQGNSA.

This clone was picked up one time. The CDR3 here is CASSPGQGMETQYF. The CDR3 nucleotides are TGTGCCAGCTCACCTGGACAGGGTATGGAGACCCAGTACTTC. V and J are TRBV18 and TRBJ2-5, with 8 positions matching TRBD1. Unmatched junction bases numbered 5, after V lost 3 bases and J lost 5 bases. The CDR3 length is 14 residues. In germline, CDR1 is KGHSH, CDR2 LQKENI.

The chain is built from TRBV4-1 and TRBJ2-3; D possibly corresponds to TRBD2 (6 bases). Germline CDR1 and CDR2: MGHRA and YSYEKL. CDR3 length: 15 residues. V was shortened by 3 bases and J by 4 bases, with 14 bases between the two germline ends. CDR3 DNA: TGCGCCAGCAGCCATCCAAGGAGGGCCCCAGATACGCAGTATTTT. Amino acid sequence: CASSHPRRAPDTQYF.

V usage is TRBV7-9 and J usage is TRBJ2-1; TRBD1 agrees at 7 bases. Trimming at V came to 6 bases and at J to 0 bases, leaving 5 bases not matched to a gene. CDR3 size: 15 residues. Per germline, CDR1 SEHNR and CDR2 FQNEAQ (reference sequence). The CDR3 protein is CASRPGTASYNEQFF. The CDR3 DNA reads as TGTGCCAGCAGGCCCGGGACAGCCTCCTACAATGAGCAGTTCTTC.

This clone has only a few counts. The J gene is TRBJ2-3, the V gene TRBV5-1; 8 nucleotides agree with TRBD1. CDR3 length equals 14 residues. The germline V gene encodes CDR1 SGHRS and CDR2 YFSETQ. V lost 4 bases, J lost 4 bases, and 5 bases stayed unmatched. CDR3 protein: CASSPGQGADTQYF. The CDR3 bases are TGCGCCAGCAGCCCCGGACAGGGAGCAGATACGCAGTATTTT. The entire variable domain, with the rest obtained from reference TRBV5-1 and TRBJ2-3, is as follows: KAGVTQTPRYLIKTRGQQVTLSCSPISGHRSVSWYQQTPGQGLQFLFEYFSETQRNKGNFPGRFSGRQFSNSRSEMNVSTLELGDSALYLCASSPGQGADTQYFGPGTRLTVL.

CDR3 in DNA: TGTGCCAGTAGTAAGCCCCTTCTTGAAGCTTTCTTT. Amino acid sequence: CASSKPLLEAFF. The chain couples TRBV19 to TRBJ1-1, with D hard to call. Germline lookup yields CDR1 LNHDA and CDR2 SQIVND (reference sequence). The CDR3 length is 12 residues. Trimming cost V 4 bases and J 7 bases, with 10 bases left between them.

This chain links TRBV5-1 with TRBJ2-1; 7 bases map to TRBD2. V shed 4 bases, J shed 5 bases, and the junction held 9 bases outside the gene matches. Germline CDR1 SGHRS, CDR2 YFSETQ. The CDR3 consists of 15 residues. CDR3 coding DNA: TGCGCCAGCAGCCCTAGCGGCCCGAGCAACAATGAGCAGTTCTTC. As protein: CASSPSGPSNNEQFF.

In this sample, this clone turned up once. The V call is TRBV11-2, the J call TRBJ1-4; D not resolved. The CDR3 is made up of 13 amino acids. Germline CDR1 SGHAT, CDR2 FQNNGV. Trimming removed 5 bases from V and 8 bases from J, with 12 bases in between. The CDR3 loop reads CASSQRRWEKLFF. DNA for the CDR3: TGTGCCAGCAGCCAGCGGAGGTGGGAAAAACTGTTTTTT.

The V gene is TRBV27, the J gene TRBJ2-5; weak D call: TRBD2 (6 bases). Trimming took off 3 bases at V and 3 bases at J, with 14 bases between the two ends. Germline V gene data show CDR1 as MNHEY and CDR2 as SMNVEV (reference sequence). The CDR3 has 15 amino acids. The CDR3 loop reads CASSFLTSWKETQYF. Written as DNA, the CDR3 is TGTGCCAGCAGTTTCCTGACTAGTTGGAAAGAGACCCAGTACTTC.

The chain joins TRBV25-1 to TRBJ1-1, with D possibly matching TRBD1 (6 bases). Trimming removed 11 bases from V and 7 bases from J, with 14 bases in between. The CDR3 loop spans 11 amino acids. Per the germline V gene, CDR1 is MGHDK and CDR2 is SYGVNS. The CDR3 here is CAGVTGGEAFF. CDR3 sequence (DNA): TGTGCCGGCGTGACAGGTGGTGAAGCTTTCTTT. Filled out from reference TRBV25-1 and TRBJ1-1, the complete variable domain reads EADIYQTPRYLVIGTGKKITLECSQTMGHDKMYWYQQDPGMELHLIHYSYGVNSTEKGDLSSESTVSRIRTEHFPLTLESARPSHTSQYLCAGVTGGEAFFGQGTRLTVV.

The genes are TRBV2 and TRBJ1-1; perhaps TRBD1 as D (5 bases). Germline CDR1 SNHLY, CDR2 FYNNEI. The CDR3 totals 13 residues. Trimming removed 2 bases at V and 1 base at J, with 5 bases between. The CDR3 is CASSETGNTEAFF. CDR3 DNA: TGTGCCAGCAGTGAAACAGGGAACACTGAAGCTTTCTTT.

This clone came up a few times. V and J are TRBV6-5 and TRBJ2-7; 7 bases line up with TRBD1. Germline values: CDR1 MNHEY, CDR2 SVGAGI. The CDR3 sequence is 15 residues long. J gave up 4 bases and V 5 bases, and 11 bases lay outside the gene matches. The CDR3 reads CASSRGVRGLYEQYF. The CDR3 nucleotides read TGTGCCAGCAGTCGCGGTGTCAGGGGGTTATACGAGCAGTACTTC.

The rearrangement joins TRBV7-2 to TRBJ1-1, with TRBD1 matching over 8 bases. After removal of 5 bases from V and 4 bases from J, the junction contained 6 bases not matched to a gene. CDR1 and CDR2 (germline): SGHTA, FQGNSA. This CDR3 comprises 14 residues. For the CDR3, the DNA is TGTGCCAGCAGCCGACAGGGGTACGGCACTGAAGCTTTCTTT. Translating it yields CASSRQGYGTEAFF.

For the CDR3, the DNA is TGTGCCACCAGGAGAGGGAATATTTCACCCCTCCACTTT. Translation gives CATRRGNISPLHF. The chain employs TRBV27 and TRBJ1-6; D gene uncertain. CDR3 length equals 13 residues. Germline V gene data show CDR1 as MNHEY and CDR2 as SMNVEV (reference sequence). V lost 10 bases and J lost 9, with 16 bases in between.

J is TRBJ1-3 and V is TRBV19, with D perhaps TRBD1 (6 bases). V was shortened by 3 bases and J by 4 bases, with 10 bases between the two germline ends. Looked up from germline, CDR1 is LNHDA and CDR2 is SQIVND (reference sequence). This CDR3 has 14 amino acids. The CDR3 spells CASSIGDIGNTIYF. CDR3 coding DNA: TGTGCCAGTAGTATCGGGGACATAGGAAACACCATATATTTT.

The chain uses TRBV11-1 and TRBJ1-1; D is unclear. This CDR3 has 13 amino acids. Trimming removed 0 bases from V and 5 bases from J, with 7 bases in between. Germline CDR1 SGHAT, CDR2 FQDESV (reference sequence). The CDR3, as DNA: TGTGCCAGCAGCTTAGCTCACGGTACTGAAGCTTTCTTT. Translated: CASSLAHGTEAFF.

This clone was detected a few times. V is TRBV4-2 and J is TRBJ1-2; D uncertain. Germline loops: CDR1 LGHNA, CDR2 YNFKEQ. The CDR3 spans 14 residues. The V gene lost 0 bases and the J gene lost 3 bases, with 8 bases spanning the gap. CDR3 bases: TGTGCCAGCAGCCAAGAGGCCCACCACTATGGCTACACCTTC. Translated, it gives CASSQEAHHYGYTF.

This chain uses TRBV19 with TRBJ1-5, with 10 nucleotides matching TRBD1. Germline assignment: CDR1 LNHDA and CDR2 SQIVND (reference sequence). V shed 9 bases and J 4 bases; nucleotides not matched to a gene: 12. This CDR3 comprises 16 residues. CDR3: CASRATGGSGNQPQHF. The CDR3 DNA reads as TGTGCCAGCCGGGCGACAGGGGGCTCTGGGAATCAGCCCCAGCATTTT.

J is TRBJ2-7 and V is TRBV7-2, with TRBD2 identical over 7 bases. The V gene's germline CDR1 is SGHTA and CDR2 FQGNSA. J gave up 2 bases and V 3 bases, and 7 bases lay outside the gene matches. The CDR3 sequence is 15 residues long. The CDR3 loop is CASSFRGGNTYEQYF. The DNA for the CDR3 is TGTGCCAGCAGCTTTAGGGGAGGGAATACCTACGAGCAGTACTTC.

CDR3: CASSTGFTGSPWDEQYF. The CDR3 DNA is TGCGCCAGCAGCACCGGTTTTACAGGCTCCCCATGGGACGAGCAGTACTTC. The J gene is TRBJ2-7, the V gene TRBV5-1; D is possibly TRBD1 (5 bases). Trimming pared 4 bases from V and 5 bases from J, leaving 25 bases between. Germline CDR1 and CDR2: SGHRS and YFSETQ. The CDR3 is made up of 17 amino acids.

The rearrangement uses TRBV19 and TRBJ1-2; TRBD1 matches 8 bases. CDR3 length equals 15 residues. Germline assignment: CDR1 LNHDA and CDR2 SQIVND (reference sequence). J lost 5 bases, V lost 4 bases, and 9 bases had no gene match. CDR3 sequence: CASSRSDRGLYGYTF. In DNA form, the CDR3 reads TGTGCCAGTAGTAGGTCTGACAGGGGACTTTATGGCTACACCTTC. The full variable domain, in which reference TRBV19 and TRBJ1-2 provide the parts outside the CDR3, is DGGITQSPKYLFRKEGQNVTLSCEQNLNHDAMYWYRQDPGQGLRLIYYSQIVNDFQKGDIAEGYSVSREKKESFPLTVTSAQKNPTAFYLCASSRSDRGLYGYTFGSGTRLTVV.

This chain links TRBV6-6 with TRBJ2-2, with D tentatively TRBD2 (5 bases). The CDR3 is 13 amino acids. V was cut by 0 bases and J by 12 bases, with 11 bases left in between. Per germline, CDR1 MNHNY and CDR2 SVGAGI (reference sequence). The CDR3 DNA reads as TGTGCCAGCAGTTACTCGAGGGAGTCGCAGCTGTTTTTT. It specifies CASSYSRESQLFF.